The 22 T cell receptor beta chains presented below share a single source sample, sequenced in a study of identical twins. TCRdb analysed the 5' RACE reads with MiXCR anew, one entry per CDR3 protein. The sample records 200,000 to 300,000 distinct CDR3 sequences, 7% being singletons. The data were also submitted as part of a second study, on yellow fever vaccine responses in identical twins.

Sequenced sample: memory (CD45RO+) T cells sorted from blood. Every receptor here comes from a woman aged 18-30 years in good health.

This clonotype was picked up many times. The rearrangement joins TRBV5-1 to TRBJ1-1; the D gene is possibly TRBD1 (6 bases). V was shortened by 5 bases and J by 11 bases, with 25 bases between the two germline ends. The CDR3 covers 15 residues. Germline V CDR1 and CDR2: SGHRS, YFSETQ. The CDR3 DNA is TGCGCCAGCAGGGATCCGGGACAAGGTCCAAAAGGGGCTTTCTTT. Protein: CASRDPGQGPKGAFF.

This clonotype was seen a few times. The chain's CDR3 is CASSLSAWGGPEETQYF. DNA of the CDR3: TGCGCCAGCAGCTTATCAGCGTGGGGGGGGCCAGAAGAGACCCAGTACTTC. The chain recombines TRBV5-1 with TRBJ2-5; tentatively, D is TRBD2 (7 bases). Trimming took off 2 bases at V and 3 bases at J, with 20 bases between the two ends. The CDR3 runs 17 residues. CDR1 and CDR2 from the germline V gene are SGHRS and YFSETQ.

The sample holds many counts of this clonotype. The chain employs TRBV12-3 or TRBV12-4 and TRBJ1-2, with a weak D call TRBD1 (6 bases). V was trimmed by 6 bases and J by 0 bases, leaving 11 bases between them. The CDR3 contains 14 residues. The CDR3 DNA sequence: TGTGCCAGCAGCCGAACAGGGCCTAACTATGGCTACACCTTC. This translates into CASSRTGPNYGYTF.

This clonotype was counted ten times or more. The chain uses TRBV18 and TRBJ1-2; no definite D call. The V gene's germline CDR1 is KGHSH and CDR2 LQKENI. Trimming stripped 6 bases from V and 0 bases from J, with 5 bases between. This CDR3 spans 12 amino acids. CDR3 region: CASSHPNYGYTF. The CDR3, as DNA: TGTGCCAGCTCTCACCCTAACTATGGCTACACCTTC.

This rearrangement joins TRBV29-1 to TRBJ2-1; possibly TRBD1 for D (6 bases). The V gene lost 5 bases and the J gene lost 7 bases, with 15 bases spanning the gap. Germline V gene lookup returns CDR1 SQVTM and CDR2 ANQGSEA. The CDR3 loop spans 13 amino acids. Written as DNA, the CDR3 is TGCAGCGTTTACAGGGACATAATGAATGAGCAGTTCTTC. Translating it yields CSVYRDIMNEQFF.

This clonotype was observed a handful of times. The chain employs TRBV20-1 and TRBJ2-1; TRBD2 aligns across 10 bases. The CDR3 contains 16 residues. The ends lost 6 bases at V and 5 bases at J; junction bases unmatched: 13. Germline V gene sequence: CDR1 DFQATT, CDR2 SNEGSKA (reference sequence). In nucleotides, the CDR3 is TGCAGTGCGCGGTGGCTAGCGGGAGTTACCAACAATGAGCAGTTCTTC. Its protein is CSARWLAGVTNNEQFF.

V and J are TRBV6-1 and TRBJ2-1; 7 bases fit TRBD2. The CDR3 extends over 16 amino acids. V trimming: 7 bases; J trimming: 1 base; junction bases outside the gene matches: 10. Germline lookup yields CDR1 MNHNS and CDR2 SASEGT. The CDR3 DNA reads as TGTGCCAGCACCGCAAGCCTAGCGGTATCCTACAATGAGCAGTTCTTC. The encoded protein is CASTASLAVSYNEQFF.

In its sample, this clonotype was seen many times. A much larger clone differs from this one at a single base, so this may be a read error. CDR3: CAISLYRLAGTNSYEQYF. The DNA for the CDR3 is TGTGCCATCAGTTTATACAGACTAGCGGGCACTAACTCCTACGAGCAGTACTTC. The J gene is TRBJ2-7, the V gene TRBV12-3 or TRBV12-4; 10 bases agree with TRBD2. The CDR3 has 18 residues.

Many counts were recorded for this clonotype. This rearrangement joins TRBV7-8 to TRBJ1-5; TRBD1 matches at 9 bases. Germline CDR1 SGHVS, CDR2 FQNEAQ. This CDR3 is built from 14 residues. V dropped 5 bases and J dropped 7; count of bases not matched to a gene: 6. CDR3 amino acids: CASSTGTGPQPQHF. The CDR3 DNA reads as TGTGCCAGCAGCACCGGGACAGGGCCACAGCCCCAGCATTTT.

The rearrangement uses TRBV11-1 and TRBJ2-5; D is uncertain. Germline CDR1 is SGHAT and CDR2 is FQDESV (reference sequence). V lost 4 bases and J lost 5, with 26 bases in between. The CDR3 runs to 18 residues. CDR3 in DNA: TGTGCCAGCAGCTACGCGACTGGGCCAGAGCCTTTCGGGGAGACCCAGTACTTC. Amino acid sequence: CASSYATGPEPFGETQYF.

This clonotype was counted at least ten times. The chain links TRBV20-1 to TRBJ2-7; 12 bases line up with TRBD2. The CDR3 runs 14 residues. CDR1 is DFQATT, CDR2 SNEGSKA, per germline (reference sequence). V lost 5 bases and J lost 5; bases outside the gene matches: 7. In DNA form, the CDR3 reads TGCAGTGCTTTAAGACTAGCGGGAGATGACGAGCAGTACTTC. It specifies CSALRLAGDDEQYF.

The CDR3 DNA reads TGCGCCAGCAGCCAGGAAATGACAGGAAGGGGCGAAGAGACCCAGTACTTC. It encodes CASSQEMTGRGEETQYF. The chain employs TRBV4-1 and TRBJ2-5, with D possibly being TRBD1 (6 bases). Germline loops: CDR1 MGHRA, CDR2 YSYEKL. V was clipped by 3 bases and J by 3 bases, with 20 bases between them. The CDR3 is 17 residues long.

This clonotype was seen at least ten times. The chain recombines TRBV4-1 with TRBJ2-3; the match to TRBD2 covers 10 bases. Looked up from germline, CDR1 is MGHRA and CDR2 is YSYEKL. The V and J ends lost 1 base and 6 bases, in that order; junction bases with no gene match: 7. The CDR3 covers 16 residues. This chain's CDR3 is CASSQGASGRSDTQYF. DNA of the CDR3: TGCGCCAGCAGCCAAGGAGCTAGCGGGAGATCTGATACGCAGTATTTT.

This clonotype was detected only a few times. This chain uses TRBV5-1 with TRBJ2-3; no clear D gene. The germline V and J ends were trimmed by 0 bases and 4 bases, with 15 bases remaining between them. This CDR3 is 16 amino acids long. Germline values: CDR1 SGHRS, CDR2 YFSETQ. The CDR3 DNA follows: TGCGCCAGCAGCTTGGGGGGTTACGTGGCCGCAGATACGCAGTATTTT. Its protein product is CASSLGGYVAADTQYF.

The chain is built from TRBV20-1 and TRBJ1-1; D is perhaps TRBD1 (5 bases). CDR3 length: 16 amino acids. Deletions cut 3 bases from V and 0 bases from J, with 17 bases between. Germline CDR1 DFQATT, CDR2 SNEGSKA (reference sequence). CDR3 nucleotide sequence: TGCAGTGCTAGGGGGGTCGCAGGGCCTTTGAACACTGAAGCTTTCTTT. This gives the protein CSARGVAGPLNTEAFF.

V is TRBV19 and J is TRBJ2-1; 8 nucleotides align to TRBD2. The V gene's germline CDR1 is LNHDA and CDR2 SQIVND (reference sequence). The CDR3 length is 17 residues. The J segment lost 0 bases and the V segment lost 3 bases, leaving 7 bases of the junction unmatched. CDR3 loop: CASSIGASGSSYNEQFF. DNA of the CDR3: TGTGCCAGTAGTATTGGGGCTAGCGGGTCCTCCTACAATGAGCAGTTCTTC.

This clonotype was detected only a few times. This chain connects TRBV2 to TRBJ2-3; D ambiguous. The CDR3 spans 14 residues. V lost 3 bases and J 1 base, leaving 8 bases between the germline ends. The germline gives CDR1 SNHLY, CDR2 FYNNEI. CDR3 nucleotide sequence: TGTGCCAGCAGTGACGTCCTTCGCACAGATACGCAGTATTTT. Translating it yields CASSDVLRTDTQYF.

The J gene is TRBJ2-1, the V gene TRBV6-4; TRBD2 aligns across 11 bases. J gave up 8 bases and V 7 bases, and 7 bases lay outside the gene matches. Germline values: CDR1 MRHNA, CDR2 SNTAGT. There are 14 residues in the CDR3. CDR3 nucleotides: TGTGCCAGCAAAACTAGCGGGAGCAGCTATGAGCAGTTCTTC. This gives the protein CASKTSGSSYEQFF.

This clonotype was found many times. The rearrangement joins TRBV28 to TRBJ1-2; maybe TRBD1 (6 bases). Deletions cut 8 bases from V and 8 bases from J, with 15 bases between. Germline CDR1 reads MDHEN; CDR2 reads SYDVKM. This CDR3 is built from 12 residues. The CDR3 nucleotides are TGTGCCAGCTTGGGGCAGGGGAACGGCTACACCTTC. This gives the protein CASLGQGNGYTF.

This clonotype turned up a few times. The rearrangement links TRBV3-1 to TRBJ2-1; TRBD2 aligns across 11 bases. Trimming cost V 5 bases and J 9 bases; bases outside gene matches: 12. The CDR3 runs to 16 residues. CDR1 LGHDT and CDR2 YNNKEL come from the germline V gene (reference sequence). The DNA for the CDR3 is TGTGCCAGCAGCTTTAGCGGGAGGGCCGGAATCGGTGAGCAGTTCTTC. It yields the protein CASSFSGRAGIGEQFF.

This clonotype came up a few times. J is TRBJ2-5 and V is TRBV4-2; 11 nucleotides align to TRBD2. This CDR3 spans 21 amino acids. Germline assignment: CDR1 LGHNA and CDR2 YNFKEQ. The V gene end was trimmed by 0 bases and the J gene end by 4 bases; junction bases not matched to a gene: 19. This chain's CDR3 is CASSQDSVLAGAHLGLETQYF. The CDR3 nucleotides read TGTGCCAGCAGCCAAGATTCTGTACTAGCGGGGGCACACCTTGGGCTAGAGACCCAGTACTTC.

In its sample, this clonotype was seen a few times. The chain joins TRBV7-8 to TRBJ2-7; TRBD2 matches at 10 bases. V trimming: 0 bases; J trimming: 0 bases; junction bases outside the gene matches: 2. Germline CDR1 SGHVS, CDR2 FQNEAQ. The length of the CDR3 is 16 residues. The CDR3 region is CASSLATSGVSYEQYF. CDR3 in DNA: TGTGCCAGCAGCTTAGCAACTAGCGGGGTCTCCTACGAGCAGTACTTC.